This TCR beta chain was sequenced in a study of blood T cell repertoires in COVID-19. About the research overall: Specimens from acute and convalescent COVID-19 originated in the United States, Italy and Spain. T cells, B-cell-depleted T cells, or PBMCs provided the cDNA or gDNA that served as material.

In the source study's methods: Estimates of nucleated cell counts were drawn from the amplification of reference gene primers. This table comes from immunoSEQ multiplex PCR, and its TCRdb copy is limited to in-frame clones, with some not included. That table gives V, J and clone size, and the DNA gave D and trimming. The profile shows approximately 97,000 clones, about 88% of them singletons. Per the germline V gene, CDR1 is SGHTA and CDR2 is FQGTGA. The junction had 10 bases not matched to a gene; V was cut back by 5 bases and J by 6 bases. This CDR3 has 17 amino acids. The chain uses TRBV7-3 and TRBJ2-2, with TRBD2 matching 12 bases. The sequencing sample was made of peripheral blood. This TCR was recovered from a woman of 80 years or more with acute or convalescent COVID-19. The CDR3 DNA reads as TGTGCCAGCAGCCGAACGACTAGCGGGGGCACCTCCGGGGAGCTGTTTTTT. Translating gives CASSRTTSGGTSGELFF.